This is a list of T cell receptor beta chains from one sample in a study of CD8 T cells in Susac syndrome. TCRdb ran MiXCR on the immunoSEQ multiplex PCR reads and lists one entry per CDR3 protein. The sample carries about 300,000 distinct CDR3 sequences, almost 85% recorded once. Sequenced material: CD8+ T cells from PBMCs. These receptors all stem from a human donor with multiple sclerosis. Each CDR3 is given with its conserved first and last residue. Each record gives: J gene, D gene, V gene, clone size, CDR3 protein, CDR3 DNA. The D gene is left open where the match is weak. Expanded clones get a size class; other rows say once, few or many, or leave the size out.

>TRBJ2-6|TRBD1|TRBV12-3/TRBV12-4|.
CAGSETGAGANVLTF
TGTGCCGGCAGCGAAACAGGGGCTGGGGCCAACGTCCTGACTTTC
>TRBJ2-5|TRBD1|TRBV3-1|.
CASSGGQGKETQYF
TGTGCCAGCAGCGGGGGACAGGGGAAAGAGACCCAGTACTTC
>TRBJ1-4|.|TRBV15|.
CATSRKAEGTNEKLFF
TGTGCCACCAGCAGAAAGGCCGAGGGGACTAATGAAAAACTGTTTTTT
>TRBJ2-7|.|TRBV5-5|once
CASGSPEQYF
TGTGCCAGCGGATCACCCGAGCAGTACTTC
>TRBJ2-1|.|TRBV7-2|.
CASSLEAFGAYNEQFF
TGTGCCAGCAGCTTAGAAGCCTTCGGGGCCTACAATGAGCAGTTCTTC
>TRBJ1-5|.|TRBV20-1|.
CSASSLGDVVQPQHF
TGCAGTGCTAGTAGCCTCGGGGACGTAGTCCAGCCCCAGCATTTT
>TRBJ2-3|TRBD2|TRBV9|.
CASSAITSGRSTDTQYF
TGTGCCAGCAGCGCTATTACTAGCGGGAGAAGCACAGATACGCAGTATTTT
>TRBJ2-3|.|TRBV15|.
CATSPSTDTQYF
TGTGCCACCAGTCCTAGCACAGATACGCAGTATTTT
>TRBJ1-4|.|TRBV9|.
CASKNRAGGEKLFF
TGTGCCAGCAAGAACAGGGCTGGCGGTGAAAAACTGTTTTTT
>TRBJ1-5|.|TRBV5-5|.
CASSSTSILAANQPQHF
TGTGCCAGCAGCTCGACCTCTATTCTTGCGGCTAATCAGCCCCAGCATTTT
>TRBJ2-5|.|TRBV27|.
CASSSVAEFASVAQYF
TGTGCCAGCAGTTCGGTGGCCGAGTTTGCCTCGGTGGCCCAGTACTTC
>TRBJ2-7|.|TRBV29-1|.
CSVGPPSGEQYF
TGCAGCGTGGGGCCTCCCTCGGGCGAGCAGTACTTC
>TRBJ2-4|TRBD2|TRBV7-8|.
CASTPLAGGIQYF
TGTGCCAGCACCCCACTAGCGGGAGGCATTCAGTACTTC
>TRBJ2-1|TRBD1|TRBV19|.
CASSLGQNYNEQFF
TGTGCCAGTAGTTTGGGACAGAACTACAATGAGCAGTTCTTC
>TRBJ2-7|.|TRBV27|.
CASSFSGPNYEQYF
TGTGCCAGCAGTTTCTCAGGACCCAACTACGAGCAGTACTTC
>TRBJ2-5|TRBD2|TRBV4-1|.
CASSPLAGVEKTQYF
TGCGCCAGCAGCCCTCTAGCGGGAGTTGAAAAGACCCAGTACTTC
>TRBJ2-3|.|TRBV28|few
CASEMGTQYF
TGTGCCAGTGAGATGGGTACGCAGTATTTT
>TRBJ2-7|TRBD2|TRBV4-3|.
CASSQVTSMVLEQYF
TGCGCCAGCAGCCAAGTGACTAGCATGGTTCTCGAGCAGTACTTC
>TRBJ2-2|.|TRBV11-3|.
CASPLNTGELFF
TGTGCCAGCCCCCTAAACACCGGGGAGCTGTTTTTT
>TRBJ2-6|.|TRBV6-2/TRBV6-3|.
CASSYGWVVPSGANVLTF
TGTGCCAGCAGTTATGGGTGGGTTGTCCCCTCTGGGGCCAACGTCCTGACTTTC
>TRBJ1-1|.|TRBV19|.
CASSITAIGTEAFF
TGTGCCAGTAGTATTACGGCGATAGGGACTGAAGCTTTCTTT
>TRBJ2-7|.|TRBV6-5|.
CASSYSRGHLYEQYF
TGTGCCAGCAGTTACTCGCGGGGACATCTCTACGAGCAGTACTTC
>TRBJ1-1|.|TRBV19|once
CASSKEGTEAFF
TGTGCCAGTTCAAAGGAAGGAACTGAAGCTTTCTTT
>TRBJ1-1|.|TRBV15|.
CATSRVEWNTEAFF
TGTGCCACCAGCAGAGTGGAATGGAACACTGAAGCTTTCTTT
>TRBJ2-1|.|TRBV6-5|.
CASSVTISSYNEQFF
TGTGCCAGCAGTGTGACTATCAGCTCCTACAATGAGCAGTTCTTC
>TRBJ2-2|.|TRBV6-5|.
CASSYSMGATNTGELFF
TGTGCCAGCAGTTACTCGATGGGGGCTACGAACACCGGGGAGCTGTTTTTT
>TRBJ1-2|.|TRBV28|.
CASSLGESTGYTF
TGTGCCAGCAGTTTGGGCGAAAGCACGGGCTACACCTTC
>TRBJ1-1|.|TRBV18|.
CASSPLGTGMTEAFF
TGTGCCAGCTCACCACTAGGAACAGGGATGACTGAAGCTTTCTTT
>TRBJ1-1|TRBD1|TRBV29-1|.
CSAPGGVETEAFF
TGCAGCGCCCCAGGGGGGGTAGAAACTGAAGCTTTCTTT
>TRBJ2-1|TRBD2|TRBV5-4|once
CASSSPFAGGPNEQFF
TGTGCCAGCAGCTCCCCCTTTGCGGGAGGGCCCAATGAGCAGTTCTTC
>TRBJ2-7|TRBD2|TRBV7-2|.
CASRTVPSGSGHEQYF
TGTGCCAGCAGGACTGTACCTAGCGGGAGTGGACACGAGCAGTACTTC
>TRBJ2-2|.|TRBV24-1|.
CATSLADSNTGELFF
TGTGCCACCAGTTTAGCGGATTCGAACACCGGGGAGCTGTTTTTT
>TRBJ1-2|.|TRBV27|.
CASSGGGEYGYTF
TGTGCCAGCAGTGGAGGGGGGGAGTATGGCTACACCTTC
>TRBJ1-1|.|TRBV6-5|.
CASSYSSRAEAFF
TGTGCCAGCAGTTACTCGAGCAGGGCTGAAGCTTTCTTT
>TRBJ2-1|TRBD1|TRBV9|.
CASSSQGVGYNEQFF
TGTGCCAGCAGCTCTCAGGGGGTCGGATACAATGAGCAGTTCTTC
>TRBJ1-5|.|TRBV6-2/TRBV6-3|.
CASTHTPVGVPNQPQHF
TGTGCCAGCACCCACACCCCCGTGGGGGTCCCGAATCAGCCCCAGCATTTT
>TRBJ1-2|.|TRBV27|.
CASSTDRWYGYTF
TGTGCCAGCAGTACTGACAGATGGTATGGCTACACCTTC
>TRBJ2-7|TRBD1|TRBV6-1|.
CASSDNPGQGGYEQYF
TGTGCCAGCAGTGATAATCCGGGACAGGGGGGGTACGAGCAGTACTTC
>TRBJ1-5|.|TRBV6-5|.
CASSQPGQPQHF
TGTGCCAGCAGTCAACCGGGCCAGCCCCAGCATTTT
>TRBJ2-3|.|TRBV7-2|.
CASSLVGSPDTQYF
TGTGCCAGCAGCTTAGTGGGCTCACCAGATACGCAGTATTTT
>TRBJ1-2|.|TRBV6-5|.
CASSYGIDYGYTF
TGTGCCAGCAGTTACGGGATAGACTATGGCTACACCTTC
>TRBJ1-2|TRBD1|TRBV19|.
CASTDRQGARYGYTF
TGTGCCAGTACTGATCGACAGGGGGCACGGTATGGCTACACCTTC
>TRBJ2-7|.|TRBV20-1|.
CSANQGLIPYEQYF
TGCAGTGCAAATCAGGGGCTCATTCCCTACGAGCAGTACTTC
>TRBJ1-3|TRBD1|TRBV5-1|.
CASSLDRGLGNTIYF
TGCGCCAGCAGCTTGGACAGGGGGCTTGGAAACACCATATATTTT
>TRBJ2-1|TRBD2|TRBV2|.
CASSEPGLAGPSSYNEQFF
TGTGCCAGCAGCGAACCGGGACTAGCGGGGCCGAGCTCCTACAATGAGCAGTTCTTC
>TRBJ1-2|TRBD1|TRBV7-9|.
CASSTPGGDYGYTF
TGTGCCAGCAGCACCCCAGGGGGCGACTATGGCTACACCTTC
>TRBJ1-3|.|TRBV12-3/TRBV12-4|.
CASSFGPANGNTIYF
TGTGCCAGCAGTTTTGGGCCAGCCAATGGAAACACCATATATTTT